The 31 T cell receptor beta chains given below trace back to one sample, sequenced in a study of blood T cell repertoires in COVID-19. Measured with immunoSEQ multiplex PCR; TCRdb has only the in-frame clones, and not every one. This sample has more than 200,000 clones; approximately 86% occur once, and the top ten carry about 6%. The sequenced sample consisted of PBMCs or T cells enriched from blood (not recorded which). Source of these receptors: a woman aged 25 to 39 with acute COVID-19.

The chain employs TRBV15 and TRBJ2-5, with TRBD1 matching 10 bases. The J segment lost 5 bases and the V segment lost 3 bases, leaving 3 bases of the junction unmatched. The CDR3 runs 14 residues. CDR1 LNHNV and CDR2 YYDKDF come from the germline V gene (reference sequence). The CDR3 sequence is CATSSGQGVETQYF. In DNA, the CDR3 is TGTGCCACCAGCAGTGGACAGGGGGTCGAGACCCAGTACTTC. Using reference TRBV15 and TRBJ2-5 for the parts outside the CDR3, the full variable domain is DAMVIQNPRYQVTQFGKPVTLSCSQTLNHNVMYWYQQKSSQAPKLLFHYYDKDFNNEADTPDNFQSRRPNTSFCFLDIRSPGLGDTAMYLCATSSGQGVETQYFGPGTRLLVL.

This chain connects TRBV5-5 to TRBJ1-1; possibly TRBD1 for D (5 bases). Germline lookup yields CDR1 SGHKS and CDR2 YYEKEE (reference sequence). The V gene lost 0 bases and the J gene lost 1 base, with 7 bases spanning the gap. The CDR3 spans 14 residues. CDR3 bases: TGTGCCAGCAGCTTGGTCGGGGGGAACACTGAAGCTTTCTTT. Translating gives CASSLVGGNTEAFF.

This clone was observed a handful of times. This rearrangement joins TRBV29-1 to TRBJ1-1; perhaps TRBD1 as D (5 bases). In germline, CDR1 is SQVTM, CDR2 ANQGSEA. The CDR3 is 16 amino acids. The V end lost 7 bases, the J end lost 2 bases, and 23 bases lay between the germline ends. CDR3 loop: CSASWAGTGGNTEAFF. CDR3 in DNA: TGCAGCGCCTCTTGGGCCGGGACGGGGGGAAACACTGAAGCTTTCTTT.

The rearrangement links TRBV24-1 to TRBJ2-3, with 10 bases identical to TRBD1. V lost 4 bases to trimming and J lost 4 bases; unmatched junction nucleotides: 7. Germline CDR1 is KGHDR and CDR2 is SFDVKD. This CDR3 is 16 amino acids long. CDR3 in amino acids: CATSEGGQGPADTQYF. In DNA form, the CDR3 reads TGTGCCACCAGTGAGGGGGGACAGGGGCCCGCAGATACGCAGTATTTT.

The chain links TRBV2 to TRBJ1-3; unclear D gene. V lost 8 bases and J 0 bases, leaving 17 bases between the germline ends. The V gene's germline CDR1 is SNHLY and CDR2 FYNNEI. This CDR3 has 16 amino acids. In DNA, the CDR3 is TGTGCCAGCCGGTCGGGTACCATCAACTCTGGAAACACCATATATTTT. Its translation: CASRSGTINSGNTIYF. Looking up the rest from reference TRBV2 and TRBJ1-3 gives the full variable domain: EPEVTQTPSHQVTQMGQEVILRCVPISNHLYFYWYRQILGQKVEFLVSFYNNEISEKSEIFDDQFSVERPDGSNFTLKIRSTKLEDSAMYFCASRSGTINSGNTIYFGEGSWLTVV.

CDR3 bases: TGTGCCAGCAGCTTGGCCCGGGCAGGGCTTTTCCCTGACGAGCAGTACTTC. Its protein product is CASSLARAGLFPDEQYF. This chain connects TRBV5-4 to TRBJ2-7, with D tentatively TRBD1 (5 bases). In germline, CDR1 is SGHNT, CDR2 YYREEE (reference sequence). The CDR3 runs 17 residues. The V end lost 0 bases, the J end lost 5 bases, and 21 bases lay between the germline ends.

This CDR3 is CASSYPAGWANTEAFF. For the CDR3, the DNA is TGTGCCAGCAGTTACCCAGCAGGGTGGGCGAACACTGAAGCTTTCTTT. This chain links TRBV6-2 or TRBV6-3 with TRBJ1-1; D perhaps matches TRBD1 (5 bases). The V gene's germline CDR1 is MNHEY and CDR2 SVGEGT. V was pared by 2 bases and J by 1 base, with 14 bases between. The length of the CDR3 is 16 residues.

The V call is TRBV20-1, the J call TRBJ2-3; D possibly corresponds to TRBD1 (5 bases). V lost 3 bases to trimming and J lost 1 base, with 14 bases between them. The CDR3 consists of 15 residues. CDR1 and CDR2 (germline): DFQATT, SNEGSKA (reference sequence). The CDR3 DNA is TGCAGTGCTAGTGGCGTGGGGCTGCGCACAGATACGCAGTATTTT. It is translated as CSASGVGLRTDTQYF.

The chain is built from TRBV5-1 and TRBJ1-5; D uncertain. Between the trimmed V and J ends, which lost 4 bases and 9 bases, there was a span of 14 bases. The CDR3 consists of 13 residues. Germline V CDR1 and CDR2: SGHRS, YFSETQ. CDR3 DNA: TGCGCCAGCAGCCTAGACCCGTCCCGGCCCCAGCATTTT. Translating it yields CASSLDPSRPQHF.

This clone was counted a single time. V usage is TRBV19 and J usage is TRBJ1-6, with 10 bases matching TRBD1. The CDR3 contains 14 residues. V shed 7 bases and J 11 bases; nucleotides not matched to a gene: 8. Germline-derived CDR1 and CDR2 are LNHDA and SQIVND (reference sequence). The CDR3 spells CASTAGQGITPLHF. CDR3 in DNA: TGTGCCAGTACCGCGGGACAGGGGATTACACCCCTCCACTTT.

This chain connects TRBV27 to TRBJ1-6, with D maybe TRBD1 (5 bases). The CDR3 extends over 17 amino acids. CDR1 is MNHEY and CDR2 is SMNVEV in the germline V gene (reference sequence). V lost 3 bases, J lost 0 bases, and 12 bases lay in between. DNA of the CDR3: TGTGCCAGCAGTTTGCCTAGGGGAAACTCCTATAATTCACCCCTCCACTTT. It encodes CASSLPRGNSYNSPLHF.

V usage is TRBV29-1 and J usage is TRBJ2-1; TRBD1 matches at 8 bases. The CDR3 has 13 amino acids. Germline trimming cut 4 bases from V and 4 bases from J; bases unmatched to any gene: 3. Germline CDR1 is SQVTM and CDR2 is ANQGSEA. The CDR3 nucleotides are TGCAGCGTTGGGGGACAGGCTTACAATGAGCAGTTCTTC. Translated, it gives CSVGGQAYNEQFF.

V and J are TRBV6-1 and TRBJ1-2; unclear D gene. Germline-derived CDR1 and CDR2 are MNHNS and SASEGT. The CDR3 is 15 residues long. With 2 bases removed from V and 0 bases from J, the gap between germline ends came to 10 bases. The CDR3 reads CASSEIASPNYGYTF. The CDR3 DNA reads as TGTGCCAGCAGTGAAATTGCCAGTCCTAACTATGGCTACACCTTC.

V is TRBV28 and J is TRBJ1-1, with 7 bases aligning to TRBD1. J lost 6 bases, V lost 7 bases, and 14 bases had no gene match. This CDR3 contains 15 residues. The germline gives CDR1 MDHEN, CDR2 SYDVKM. The CDR3 reads CASTWTGGWAAEAFF. The DNA for the CDR3 is TGTGCCAGCACCTGGACAGGAGGCTGGGCGGCTGAAGCTTTCTTT.

The chain employs TRBV29-1 and TRBJ1-1, with 7 bases matching TRBD1. V lost 2 bases to trimming and J lost 6 bases; unmatched junction nucleotides: 6. CDR3 length: 13 residues. Looked up from germline, CDR1 is SQVTM and CDR2 is ANQGSEA. CDR3 in DNA: TGCAGCGTTGAAAGAACAGGGGTCTCTGAAGCTTTCTTT. Translated: CSVERTGVSEAFF.

V and J are TRBV15 and TRBJ2-3; 9 nucleotides agree with TRBD2. The CDR3 contains 15 residues. Unmatched junction bases numbered 11, after V lost 5 bases and J lost 8 bases. The germline gives CDR1 LNHNV, CDR2 YYDKDF (reference sequence). DNA for the CDR3: TGTGCCACCAGCGAGCCAGCGGGGGGCCGCGGTACGCAGTATTTT. It specifies CATSEPAGGRGTQYF. The variable domain in full, completed from reference TRBV15 and TRBJ2-3, reads DAMVIQNPRYQVTQFGKPVTLSCSQTLNHNVMYWYQQKSSQAPKLLFHYYDKDFNNEADTPDNFQSRRPNTSFCFLDIRSPGLGDTAMYLCATSEPAGGRGTQYFGPGTRLTVL.

This clone was detected only once. The V and J genes are TRBV7-9 and TRBJ1-4; D is perhaps TRBD1 (6 bases). The germline V and J ends were trimmed by 7 bases and 8 bases, with 14 bases remaining between them. The CDR3 spans 13 residues. Per the germline V gene, CDR1 is SEHNR and CDR2 is FQNEAQ (reference sequence). This chain's CDR3 is CASTAGAEEKLFF. The CDR3 DNA reads TGTGCCAGCACAGCAGGGGCGGAAGAAAAACTGTTTTTT.

The chain is built from TRBV6-2 or TRBV6-3 and TRBJ1-6; no reliable D call. Germline lookup yields CDR1 MNHEY and CDR2 SVGEGT. This CDR3 region has 14 residues. V was pared by 2 bases and J by 6 bases, with 8 bases between. For the CDR3, the DNA is TGTGCCAGCAGTTACGTACATCTTAATTCACCCCTCCACTTT. As protein: CASSYVHLNSPLHF.

The chain recombines TRBV7-9 with TRBJ2-2, with TRBD1 identical over 7 bases. The V gene's germline CDR1 is SEHNR and CDR2 FQNEAQ (reference sequence). The J segment lost 0 bases and the V segment lost 6 bases, leaving 13 bases of the junction unmatched. The CDR3 spans 18 residues. CDR3 nucleotide sequence: TGTGCCAGCAGACGGACAGGACCCCTGGATACGAACACCGGGGAGCTGTTTTTT. It specifies CASRRTGPLDTNTGELFF. The full variable domain, with the rest looked up from reference TRBV7-9 and TRBJ2-2, is DTGVSQNPRHKITKRGQNVTFRCDPISEHNRLYWYRQTLGQGPEFLTYFQNEAQLEKSRLLSDRFSAERPKGSFSTLEIQRTEQGDSAMYLCASRRTGPLDTNTGELFFGEGSRLTVL.

The J gene is TRBJ2-1, the V gene TRBV7-9, with 9 nucleotides matching TRBD1. CDR3 length equals 14 residues. J was trimmed by 7 bases and V by 5 bases; bases with no gene match: 6. Germline CDR1 is SEHNR and CDR2 is FQNEAQ (reference sequence). The CDR3 region has the DNA TGTGCCAGCAGCCTTGGGACAGGGATTAATGAGCAGTTCTTC. Its translation is CASSLGTGINEQFF.

CDR3: CASSYVAGGIENEQFF. DNA of the CDR3: TGTGCCAGCAGTTACGTTGCGGGAGGGATAGAAAATGAGCAGTTCTTC. The chain employs TRBV6-2 or TRBV6-3 and TRBJ2-1, with 9 bases matching TRBD2. Looked up from germline, CDR1 is MNHEY and CDR2 is SVGEGT. V shed 2 bases, J shed 7 bases, and the junction held 9 bases outside the gene matches. The CDR3 runs to 16 residues.

J is TRBJ1-2 and V is TRBV5-8, with 8 bases matching TRBD1. The CDR3 loop spans 15 amino acids. J gave up 6 bases and V 4 bases, and 11 bases lay outside the gene matches. The germline CDR1 and CDR2 sequences are SGHTS and YDEGEE. This CDR3 reads CASSLFQGAVNGYTF. As DNA, the CDR3 is TGTGCCAGCAGCCTGTTCCAGGGGGCTGTTAATGGCTACACCTTC.

This clone was recorded only once. The rearrangement links TRBV28 to TRBJ1-5; 12 bases are shared with TRBD1. CDR1 MDHEN and CDR2 SYDVKM come from the germline V gene. CDR3 length: 14 residues. The V and J ends lost 5 bases and 6 bases, in that order; junction bases with no gene match: 2. The CDR3 coding sequence is TGTGCCAGCAGTCGGGACAGGGGGCTTCAGCCCCAGCATTTT. Translated: CASSRDRGLQPQHF.

The CDR3 DNA reads as TGTGCCAGCAGCCGCGACAGGGCACACAATGAGCAGTTCTTC. Translating gives CASSRDRAHNEQFF. The chain carries TRBV11-2 and TRBJ2-1; 7 positions agree with TRBD1. The CDR3 sequence is 14 residues long. The trim removed 5 bases at V and 5 bases at J, leaving 6 bases unmatched. Germline values: CDR1 SGHAT, CDR2 FQNNGV.

V and J are TRBV10-3 and TRBJ1-6; weak D call: TRBD1 (6 bases). Germline V lookup: CDR1 ENHRY, CDR2 SYGVKD. The CDR3 extends over 14 amino acids. V lost 5 bases, J lost 9 bases, and 14 bases lay in between. As DNA, the CDR3 is TGTGCCATCAGTCCCGAGGGGGAAAGTTCACCCCTCCACTTT. It is translated as CAISPEGESSPLHF.

This sequence joins TRBV19 and TRBJ2-7; D may be TRBD2 (6 bases). The V end was cut by 2 bases, the J end by 2 bases, with 10 bases between. The germline V gene has CDR1 LNHDA and CDR2 SQIVND (reference sequence). CDR3 size: 14 residues. This CDR3 is CASSITGGPYEQYF. DNA for the CDR3: TGTGCCAGTAGTATAACAGGAGGGCCCTACGAGCAGTACTTC.

This clone has just one count. The chain is built from TRBV19 and TRBJ1-5, with 8 bases that match TRBD1. The CDR3 length is 16 residues. After removal of 6 bases from V and 1 base from J, the junction contained 8 bases not matched to a gene. The V gene's germline CDR1 is LNHDA and CDR2 SQIVND (reference sequence). Here the CDR3 DNA reads TGTGCCAGTAGGCCAGGACAGGGTGCGAGCAATCAGCCCCAGCATTTT. It translates to CASRPGQGASNQPQHF.

J is TRBJ2-5 and V is TRBV5-4; a weak D match, TRBD1 (6 bases). This CDR3 has 15 amino acids. CDR1 is SGHNT and CDR2 is YYREEE in the germline V gene (reference sequence). Trimming stripped 5 bases from V and 4 bases from J, with 18 bases between. The CDR3 spells CASRDTGLGPETQYF. CDR3 sequence (DNA): TGTGCCAGCAGGGATACAGGGCTGGGGCCAGAGACCCAGTACTTC.

This clone was seen a single time. The chain links TRBV6-5 to TRBJ1-5; 8 bases fit TRBD1. After removal of 6 bases from V and 2 bases from J, the junction contained 6 bases not matched to a gene. Germline CDR1 reads MNHEY; CDR2 reads SVGAGI. This CDR3 has 15 amino acids. Here the CDR3 DNA reads TGTGCCAGCAGCAAGACAGGGGCCGGCAATCAGCCCCAGCATTTT. It specifies CASSKTGAGNQPQHF.

V gene TRBV12-3 or TRBV12-4 combines with J gene TRBJ2-5; 8 bases fit TRBD1. Trimming cost V 6 bases and J 1 base; bases outside gene matches: 1. The CDR3 is 13 residues long. The CDR3 loop is CASRGTGQETQYF. DNA for the CDR3: TGTGCCAGCAGGGGGACAGGCCAAGAGACCCAGTACTTC.

V usage is TRBV15 and J usage is TRBJ2-2; D gene ambiguous. Germline CDR1 reads LNHNV; CDR2 reads YYDKDF (reference sequence). The CDR3 is made up of 19 amino acids. V dropped 0 bases and J dropped 1 base, with 18 bases sitting between them. DNA of the CDR3: TGTGCCACCAGCAGAGAGATGGGCAGGCCACCGCTGAACACCGGGGAGCTGTTTTTT. Amino acids: CATSREMGRPPLNTGELFF.